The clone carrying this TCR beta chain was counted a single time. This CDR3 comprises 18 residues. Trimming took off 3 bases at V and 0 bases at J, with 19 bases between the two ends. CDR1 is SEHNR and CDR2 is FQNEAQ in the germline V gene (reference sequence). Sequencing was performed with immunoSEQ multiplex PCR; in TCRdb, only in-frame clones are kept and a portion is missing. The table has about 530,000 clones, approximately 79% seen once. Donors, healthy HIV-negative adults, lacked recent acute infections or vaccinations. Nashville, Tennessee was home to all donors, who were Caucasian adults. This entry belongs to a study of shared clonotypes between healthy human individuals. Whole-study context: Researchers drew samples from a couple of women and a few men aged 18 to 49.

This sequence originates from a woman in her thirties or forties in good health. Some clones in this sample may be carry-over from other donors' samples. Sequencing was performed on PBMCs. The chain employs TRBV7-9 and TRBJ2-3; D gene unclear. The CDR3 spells CASSFLWAATYSTDTQYF. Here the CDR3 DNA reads TGTGCCAGCAGCTTCTTATGGGCGGCTACCTATAGCACAGATACGCAGTATTTT.